These 11 T cell receptor beta chains share one sample of origin, sequenced in a study of cytomegalovirus exposure and HLA in healthy donors (dated by TCRdb to about 2017). The protocol used for the library was the immunoSEQ multiplex PCR assay. A mixture of 60 forward primers for TCR Vbeta segments and 13 reverse primers for TCR Jbeta segments was used in the multiplex PCR. In its TCRdb copy, this immuneACCESS table keeps in-frame sequences only and misses some clones. Where compared with another copy, unresolved V genes explain less than half of these, and the others have no known cause. The sample data list 150,000 to 200,000 clones, and about 79% of these were observed just once. The biggest ten clones account for about 1.5% of the sample. Source material: PBMCs. Every receptor here comes from a man in his late teens or twenties in good health and CMV-seronegative.

The chain combines TRBV7-9 with TRBJ2-1; D unresolved. V lost 2 bases and J lost 7, with 9 bases in between. This CDR3 has 13 amino acids. Germline CDR1 reads SEHNR; CDR2 reads FQNEAQ (reference sequence). Here the CDR3 reads CASSLRYWNEQFF. Written as DNA, the CDR3 is TGTGCCAGCAGCTTAAGATACTGGAATGAGCAGTTCTTC.

Concerning this clone: Distinct nucleotide sequences in the sample also encode this CDR3. V is TRBV5-4 and J is TRBJ1-3; maybe TRBD1 (5 bases). V lost 0 bases, J lost 3 bases, and 7 bases lay in between. CDR1 SGHNT and CDR2 YYREEE come from the germline V gene (reference sequence). This CDR3 contains 14 residues. In DNA, the CDR3 is TGTGCCAGCAGCTTGGGGGGGGATGGAAACACCATATATTTT. Translating it yields CASSLGGDGNTIYF.

The rearrangement links TRBV6-1 to TRBJ1-5, with D unclear. The V end was cut by 0 bases, the J end by 7 bases, with 16 bases between. The germline V gene encodes CDR1 MNHNS and CDR2 SASEGT. The CDR3 runs to 16 residues. CDR3 sequence reads: CASSEALAAGWQPQHF. CDR3 in DNA: TGTGCCAGCAGTGAAGCGCTGGCGGCGGGTTGGCAGCCCCAGCATTTT.

The chain is built from TRBV9 and TRBJ1-1; 9 nucleotides line up with TRBD1. Germline trimming cut 0 bases from V and 6 bases from J; bases unmatched to any gene: 12. Germline loops: CDR1 SGDLS, CDR2 YYNGEE. The CDR3 length is 17 residues. The CDR3 loop is CASSVEARGGQGAEAFF. The CDR3 DNA reads TGTGCCAGCAGCGTAGAAGCGAGGGGGGGACAGGGCGCTGAAGCTTTCTTT.

This chain joins TRBV28 and TRBJ1-6; 7 bases are a match to TRBD1. The V and J ends lost 3 bases and 4 bases, in that order; junction bases with no gene match: 6. CDR1 and CDR2 from the germline V gene are MDHEN and SYDVKM. The CDR3 spans 16 residues. CDR3 amino acids: CASSFGGGLYNSPLHF. Here the CDR3 DNA reads TGTGCCAGCAGTTTTGGAGGGGGCTTATATAATTCACCCCTCCACTTT.

The chain couples TRBV30 to TRBJ2-7, with no clear D. V shed 1 base and J shed 8 bases, with 6 bases lying between them. The CDR3 has 10 amino acids. Germline CDR1 and CDR2: GTSNPN and SVGIG (reference sequence). The CDR3 bases are TGTGCCTGGAGTGGTGAGAAGCAGTACTTC. Translated: CAWSGEKQYF. Variable domain in full (rest from reference TRBV30 and TRBJ2-7): SQTIHQWPATLVQPVGSPLSLECTVEGTSNPNLYWYRQAAGRGLQLLFYSVGIGQISSEVPQNLSASRPQDRQFILSSKKLLLSDSGFYLCAWSGEKQYFGPGTRLTVT.

The rearrangement links TRBV6-6 to TRBJ2-7, with D possibly matching TRBD1 (6 bases). The germline CDR1 and CDR2 sequences are MNHNY and SVGAGI (reference sequence). The CDR3 runs to 11 residues. V dropped 5 bases and J dropped 7 bases, with 9 bases sitting between them. The CDR3 bases are TGTGCCAGCAGTCCCACAGGGGAGCAGTACTTC. Amino acids: CASSPTGEQYF.

The chain recombines TRBV28 with TRBJ2-2; TRBD1 matches 8 bases. Germline V lookup: CDR1 MDHEN, CDR2 SYDVKM. CDR3 size: 14 residues. J was trimmed by 8 bases and V by 3 bases; bases with no gene match: 5. DNA for the CDR3: TGTGCCAGCAGTTTCCACAGGGGGATTGGGGAGCTGTTTTTT. Residues: CASSFHRGIGELFF. Together with reference TRBV28 and TRBJ2-2, the CDR3 gives the full variable domain: DVKVTQSSRYLVKRTGEKVFLECVQDMDHENMFWYRQDPGLGLRLIYFSYDVKMKEKGDIPEGYSVSREKKERFSLILESASTNQTSMYLCASSFHRGIGELFFGEGSRLTVL.

The gene calls are TRBV27 and TRBJ1-5; D gene ambiguous. Per germline, CDR1 MNHEY and CDR2 SMNVEV (reference sequence). CDR3 length: 14 residues. Trimming pared 3 bases from V and 2 bases from J, leaving 8 bases between. This chain's CDR3 is CASSLEGRNQPQHF. For the CDR3, the DNA is TGTGCCAGCAGTTTGGAGGGCCGCAATCAGCCCCAGCATTTT.

V usage is TRBV28 and J usage is TRBJ1-3; 7 nucleotides match TRBD1. This CDR3 contains 15 residues. Germline-derived CDR1 and CDR2 are MDHEN and SYDVKM. Losses at the gene ends were 2 bases for V and 4 bases for J; bases not matched to a gene: 5. The CDR3 DNA reads TGTGCCAGCAGTTTACCCACAGGGGCGGGAAACACCATATATTTT. Its protein product is CASSLPTGAGNTIYF.

The gene calls are TRBV28 and TRBJ2-1; D gene unclear. Trimming left V 3 bases short and J 9 bases short, with 9 bases between. The germline V gene encodes CDR1 MDHEN and CDR2 SYDVKM. The CDR3 runs 12 residues. CDR3 sequence (DNA): TGTGCCAGCAGTTTCCTTAGCAGTGAGCAGTTCTTC. As protein: CASSFLSSEQFF.